A selection of T cell receptor beta chains follows, all from one sample in a study of blood T cell repertoires in COVID-19. Only in-frame clones appear in the TCRdb table, and some are missing; sequencing was by immunoSEQ multiplex PCR. The sample lists over 200,000 clones; roughly 80% were seen once. The specimen was peripheral blood. The receptor source for this set is a human donor in a cohort sampled during active COVID-19. Each CDR3 is given with its conserved first and last residue. The D gene is left open where the match is weak. Clone size, where shown, is once, few, many, or a class for clones that have expanded.

size: -; D: -; V: TRBV7-6; J: TRBJ2-7; length: 14; CDR3: CASSLVGSLNEQYF; DNA: TGTGCCAGCAGCTTAGTTGGCTCCCTCAACGAGCAGTACTTC
size: -; D: -; V: TRBV6-6; J: TRBJ2-7; length: 14; CDR3: CASLRTEGLGEQYF; DNA: TGTGCCAGCCTCAGGACAGAGGGATTAGGGGAGCAGTACTTC
size: -; D: -; V: TRBV6-2/TRBV6-3; J: TRBJ2-5; length: 14; CDR3: CASSYVTEEETQYF; DNA: TGTGCCAGCAGTTACGTAACGGAGGAAGAGACCCAGTACTTC
size: -; D: TRBD1; V: TRBV18; J: TRBJ1-2; length: 14; CDR3: CASSPGTGNYGYTF; DNA: TGTGCCAGCTCACCAGGGACAGGGAACTATGGCTACACCTTC
size: once; D: -; V: TRBV7-2; J: TRBJ2-3; length: 16; CDR3: CASSLNPGVPTDTQYF; DNA: TGTGCCAGCAGCTTAAATCCGGGAGTTCCCACAGATACGCAGTATTTT
size: -; D: -; V: TRBV12-2; J: TRBJ2-3; length: 17; CDR3: CASRLVGLAVREDTQYF; DNA: TGTGCAAGTCGCTTAGTAGGACTAGCGGTGAGGGAGGATACGCAGTATTTT
size: few; D: -; V: TRBV20-1; J: TRBJ2-2; length: 14; CDR3: CSASQGADTGELFF; DNA: TGCAGTGCTAGTCAAGGGGCAGATACCGGGGAGCTGTTTTTT
size: -; D: TRBD1; V: TRBV18; J: TRBJ2-7; length: 15; CDR3: CASSPSTGRVYEQYF; DNA: TGTGCCAGCTCACCTTCGACAGGGCGGGTCTACGAGCAGTACTTC
size: -; D: -; V: TRBV5-6; J: TRBJ1-1; length: 15; CDR3: CASSLAPGSNTEAFF; DNA: TGTGCCAGCAGCTTGGCTCCGGGGTCGAACACTGAAGCTTTCTTT
size: -; D: TRBD1; V: TRBV6-2/TRBV6-3; J: TRBJ2-7; length: 15; CDR3: CASSYDQGVLTEQYF; DNA: TGTGCCAGCAGTTACGATCAGGGGGTATTAACCGAGCAGTACTTC
size: -; D: TRBD1; V: TRBV28; J: TRBJ2-5; length: 15; CDR3: CASRLPGTGGETQYF; DNA: TGTGCCAGCAGACTCCCCGGGACAGGGGGGGAGACCCAGTACTTC
size: -; D: TRBD1; V: TRBV5-6; J: TRBJ2-5; length: 16; CDR3: CASSSSTGGVEETQYF; DNA: TGTGCCAGCAGCTCGTCGACAGGGGGGGTTGAAGAGACCCAGTACTTC
size: -; D: -; V: TRBV30; J: TRBJ1-1; length: 12; CDR3: CAWSWADTEAFF; DNA: TGTGCCTGGAGTTGGGCCGACACTGAAGCTTTCTTT
size: -; D: -; V: TRBV15; J: TRBJ1-2; length: 16; CDR3: CATSRDQRTGSYGYTF; DNA: TGTGCCACCAGCAGAGATCAGAGAACAGGTAGCTATGGCTACACCTTC
size: -; D: TRBD1; V: TRBV11-3; J: TRBJ1-5; length: 17; CDR3: CASSLGAGGLKDQPQHF; DNA: TGTGCCAGCAGCTTAGGAGCAGGGGGTCTTAAGGATCAGCCCCAGCATTTT
size: -; D: -; V: TRBV7-2; J: TRBJ2-7; length: 15; CDR3: CASSLSGTPTYEQYF; DNA: TGTGCCAGCAGCTTGTCCGGGACTCCTACCTACGAGCAGTACTTC
size: -; D: TRBD1; V: TRBV12-3/TRBV12-4; J: TRBJ1-5; length: 13; CDR3: CASSGQGHQPQHF; DNA: TGTGCCAGCAGTGGACAGGGCCATCAGCCCCAGCATTTT
size: -; D: -; V: TRBV19; J: TRBJ1-2; length: 13; CDR3: CATLWPGNTGYTF; DNA: TGTGCCACCCTATGGCCAGGGAATACTGGCTACACCTTC
size: -; D: TRBD1; V: TRBV19; J: TRBJ1-2; length: 15; CDR3: CASSSRDRGAYGYTF; DNA: TGTGCCAGTAGTTCCCGGGACAGGGGCGCGTATGGCTACACCTTC
size: -; D: -; V: TRBV6-2/TRBV6-3; J: TRBJ1-1; length: 15; CDR3: CASSYAQQGILEAFF; DNA: TGTGCCAGCAGTTACGCCCAACAGGGAATTCTTGAAGCTTTCTTT
size: -; D: TRBD1; V: TRBV25-1; J: TRBJ2-1; length: 15; CDR3: CASSESGTGANEQFF; DNA: TGTGCCAGCAGTGAATCCGGGACAGGGGCGAATGAGCAGTTCTTC
size: -; D: -; V: TRBV5-1; J: TRBJ2-4; length: 14; CDR3: CASSSPSEGDIQYF; DNA: TGCGCCAGCAGCTCCCCCTCCGAGGGGGACATTCAGTACTTC
size: -; D: TRBD2; V: TRBV19; J: TRBJ2-3; length: 15; CDR3: CASSNIAGPTDTQYF; DNA: TGTGCCAGTAGTAACATAGCGGGTCCCACAGATACGCAGTATTTT
size: -; D: TRBD2; V: TRBV27; J: TRBJ2-5; length: 16; CDR3: CASSPYSGRSAETQYF; DNA: TGTGCCAGCAGCCCTTATAGCGGGAGAAGCGCAGAGACCCAGTACTTC
size: -; D: -; V: TRBV19; J: TRBJ2-1; length: 16; CDR3: CASSKQGADGYNEQFF; DNA: TGTGCCAGTAGTAAACAGGGTGCAGACGGCTACAATGAGCAGTTCTTC
size: -; D: TRBD2; V: TRBV4-3; J: TRBJ2-7; length: 16; CDR3: CASSQDWSGRGYEQYF; DNA: TGCGCCAGCAGCCAAGATTGGAGCGGGAGGGGGTACGAGCAGTACTTC
size: -; D: TRBD2; V: TRBV5-5; J: TRBJ2-5; length: 15; CDR3: CASSMGLAAQETQYF; DNA: TGTGCCAGCAGCATGGGCCTAGCGGCACAAGAGACCCAGTACTTC
size: -; D: TRBD2; V: TRBV27; J: TRBJ2-3; length: 15; CDR3: CASRDIAGDADTQYF; DNA: TGTGCCAGCAGGGACATAGCGGGAGATGCAGATACGCAGTATTTT
size: -; D: -; V: TRBV27; J: TRBJ2-1; length: 15; CDR3: CASATDFPLYNEQFF; DNA: TGTGCCAGCGCGACGGACTTTCCTTTATACAATGAGCAGTTCTTC
size: -; D: -; V: TRBV21-1; J: TRBJ1-2; length: 20; CDR3: CASSNGMSGRDNRCNYGYTF; DNA: TGTGCCAGCAGCAACGGGATGTCAGGACGGGATAACCGATGTAACTATGGCTACACCTTC
size: -; D: TRBD2; V: TRBV28; J: TRBJ2-3; length: 14; CDR3: CASSPSGRTDTQYF; DNA: TGTGCCAGCAGCCCGAGCGGGAGAACAGATACGCAGTATTTT
size: once; D: -; V: TRBV6-6; J: TRBJ1-1; length: 15; CDR3: CASSPGTFPNTEAFF; DNA: TGTGCCAGCAGTCCAGGGACATTCCCTAACACTGAAGCTTTCTTT
size: -; D: -; V: TRBV29-1; J: TRBJ2-7; length: 12; CDR3: CSVEEGGYEQYF; DNA: TGCAGCGTTGAAGAGGGGGGCTACGAGCAGTACTTC
size: -; D: -; V: TRBV21-1; J: TRBJ1-5; length: 13; CDR3: CASSDSSNQPQHF; DNA: TGTGCCAGCTCGGACAGTAGCAATCAGCCCCAGCATTTT
size: -; D: -; V: TRBV14; J: TRBJ1-1; length: 14; CDR3: CASSQGGGLTEAFF; DNA: TGTGCCAGCAGCCAAGGCGGGGGACTCACTGAAGCTTTCTTT
size: -; D: -; V: TRBV6-2/TRBV6-3; J: TRBJ2-7; length: 14; CDR3: CASSYGPVSYEQYF; DNA: TGTGCCAGCAGTTACGGGCCGGTTTCCTACGAGCAGTACTTC
size: -; D: TRBD2; V: TRBV7-2; J: TRBJ2-3; length: 16; CDR3: CASSQMRLAATDTQYF; DNA: TGTGCCAGCAGCCAGATGCGACTAGCGGCAACAGATACGCAGTATTTT
size: -; D: TRBD1; V: TRBV7-3; J: TRBJ2-2; length: 13; CDR3: CASSFTGERELFF; DNA: TGTGCCAGCAGCTTCACAGGGGAGAGGGAGCTGTTTTTT
size: -; D: -; V: TRBV7-8; J: TRBJ1-1; length: 13; CDR3: CASSPGFGTEAFF; DNA: TGTGCCAGCAGCCCGGGGTTTGGCACTGAAGCTTTCTTT
size: -; D: TRBD2; V: TRBV7-9; J: TRBJ2-1; length: 20; CDR3: CASRRPGTSGRAGAYNEQFF; DNA: TGTGCCAGCAGGAGGCCCGGGACTAGCGGGAGGGCCGGGGCGTACAATGAGCAGTTCTTC
size: -; D: TRBD1; V: TRBV10-1; J: TRBJ2-4; length: 16; CDR3: CASADRGPIGKNIQYF; DNA: TGCGCCAGCGCAGACAGGGGCCCGATCGGCAAAAACATTCAGTACTTC
size: once; D: TRBD1; V: TRBV27; J: TRBJ2-7; length: 14; CDR3: CASRLTGATYEQYF; DNA: TGTGCCAGCAGACTGACAGGGGCCACCTACGAGCAGTACTTC